This T cell receptor (beta chain) is from a study of shared clonotypes between healthy human individuals. The investigators split CD4+ cells into a CD45RA+ naive subset and a CD45RA-negative memory subset. Some clones are missing from TCRdb's copy, which holds only in-frame ones; the method was immunoSEQ multiplex PCR. The sample records about 190,000 clones, around 63% being singletons. The germline CDR1 and CDR2 sequences are SGDLS and YYNGEE. Trimming removed 3 bases at V and 3 bases at J, with 24 bases between. The CDR3 covers 18 residues. The TCR originated in a man younger than 40 in good health. This chain uses TRBV9 with TRBJ1-2; D unresolved. Material for sequencing was memory CD4+ T cells sorted from blood. Subset given: CD45RA-negative fraction. The CDR3 here is CASSAVIGLRPADYGYTF. Here the CDR3 DNA reads TGTGCCAGCAGCGCCGTGATTGGCTTGCGCCCTGCGGACTATGGCTACACCTTC.